The 16 T cell receptor beta chains listed next were all sequenced from one sample in a study of T cell repertoires in cytomegalovirus infection. TCRdb itself ran the reads through MiXCR, one entry per CDR3 protein. The table shows around 490,000 distinct CDR3 sequences, with more than 25% occurring only once. Sequencing was carried out using PBMCs. These TCRs come from a human donor in good health (CMV status not recorded). Some clones in this sample may be carry-over from other donors' samples.

There are a few counts of this clonotype. CDR3 sequence reads: CASSYDRRFGETQYF. CDR3 DNA: TGTGCCAGCAGTTACGACAGGAGATTTGGAGAGACCCAGTACTTC. This chain links TRBV12-3 or TRBV12-4 with TRBJ2-5, with TRBD1 as a possible D gene (6 bases). This CDR3 has 15 amino acids. V dropped 4 bases and J dropped 4 bases, with 16 bases sitting between them.

This clonotype was seen at least ten times. The chain links TRBV7-2 to TRBJ2-4; D perhaps matches TRBD2 (7 bases). Germline V gene data show CDR1 as SGHTA and CDR2 as FQGNSA. V lost 7 bases, J lost 9 bases, and 19 bases lay in between. The CDR3 runs 14 residues. The CDR3 region has the DNA TGTGCCAGCACCCCTTTGGGGGGGGGCGGCATTCAGTACTTC. The encoded protein is CASTPLGGGGIQYF.

About this clonotype: A much bigger clone sits one base away, suggesting this may be a read error. V and J are TRBV9 and TRBJ2-7; 9 nucleotides agree with TRBD2. V shed 0 bases, J shed 2 bases, and the junction held 0 bases outside the gene matches. Germline lookup yields CDR1 SGDLS and CDR2 YYNGEE. This CDR3 spans 14 amino acids. The CDR3 here is CASSVGGRAYEQYF. DNA for the CDR3: TGTGCCAGCAGCGTAGGCGGGAGGGCCTACGAGCAGTACTTC.

V is TRBV4-2 and J is TRBJ1-3; possible D gene TRBD1, 5 bases. V gave up 0 bases and J gave up 0 bases, with 15 bases separating them. In germline, CDR1 is LGHNA, CDR2 YNFKEQ. CDR3 length: 18 residues. The CDR3 nucleotides read TGTGCCAGCAGCCAAGAAGGGACGGCTGAAAGCTCTGGAAACACCATATATTTT. As protein: CASSQEGTAESSGNTIYF.

The V and J genes are TRBV12-3 or TRBV12-4 and TRBJ2-1; possibly TRBD2 for D (6 bases). The V end lost 7 bases, the J end lost 3 bases, and 13 bases lay between the germline ends. CDR3 size: 14 residues. The CDR3 bases are TGTGCCAGCAAGCGAGCGGGTAACTACAATGAGCAGTTCTTC. Amino acids: CASKRAGNYNEQFF.

V usage is TRBV19 and J usage is TRBJ2-2; 8 nucleotides align to TRBD1. There are 14 residues in the CDR3. J was trimmed by 7 bases and V by 6 bases; bases with no gene match: 7. Germline lookup yields CDR1 LNHDA and CDR2 SQIVND (reference sequence). The DNA of the CDR3 is TGTGCCAGTAGAACGACAGGGGAGGTCGGGGAGCTGTTTTTT. Translating it yields CASRTTGEVGELFF.

This clonotype was recorded many times. The rearrangement joins TRBV7-2 to TRBJ1-4; D is unresolved. Germline CDR1 SGHTA, CDR2 FQGNSA. The CDR3 has 15 amino acids. Trimming stripped 3 bases from V and 3 bases from J, with 11 bases between. CDR3 protein: CASSFRAGPNEKLFF. In nucleotides, the CDR3 is TGTGCCAGCAGCTTTCGGGCAGGTCCTAATGAAAAACTGTTTTTT.

The chain employs TRBV13 and TRBJ2-1, with D unclear. The V gene lost 7 bases and the J gene lost 8 bases, with 24 bases spanning the gap. CDR1 and CDR2 from the germline V gene are PRHDT and FYEKMQ (reference sequence). The CDR3 is 16 residues long. Written as DNA, the CDR3 is TGTGCCAGCACCCTGTCTGGTCTAGTTGCGGTAGATGAGCAGTTCTTC. Translated: CASTLSGLVAVDEQFF.

This clonotype appeared a few times. This rearrangement joins TRBV6-6 to TRBJ1-1; D gene ambiguous. V was shortened by 7 bases and J by 1 base, with 10 bases between the two germline ends. CDR1 is MNHNY and CDR2 is SVGAGI in the germline V gene (reference sequence). CDR3 size: 13 residues. The CDR3 loop reads CASNPGKNTEAFF. The DNA for the CDR3 is TGTGCCAGCAATCCCGGGAAGAACACTGAAGCTTTCTTT.

V usage is TRBV6-2 or TRBV6-3 and J usage is TRBJ2-3, with 7 bases lining up with TRBD2. The ends lost 0 bases at V and 0 bases at J; junction bases unmatched: 3. This CDR3 has 16 residues. Germline CDR1 is MNHEY and CDR2 is SVGEGT. CDR3 DNA sequence: TGTGCCAGCAGTTACTCACCTAGCGGAAGCACAGATACGCAGTATTTT. Translating gives CASSYSPSGSTDTQYF.

Only a few counts were recorded for this clonotype. V usage is TRBV11-2 and J usage is TRBJ1-1; 8 positions agree with TRBD1. The CDR3 runs 17 residues. V was pared by 8 bases and J by 4 bases, with 18 bases of the junction left unmatched. Germline V gene sequence: CDR1 SGHAT, CDR2 FQNNGV. The CDR3 bases are TGTGCCAGCGGGGGTTGGCAGGGGGCGCCCCGTGTCACTGAAGCTTTCTTT. It is translated as CASGGWQGAPRVTEAFF.

This chain links TRBV7-2 with TRBJ1-1; no clear D gene. The CDR3 is 16 amino acids. Trimming took off 4 bases at V and 11 bases at J, with 26 bases between the two ends. Germline V gene lookup returns CDR1 SGHTA and CDR2 FQGNSA. In DNA form, the CDR3 reads TGTGCCAGCAGCTGGGTGCGAGTCTCTCGAATCCCAGAGGCTTTCTTT. Translating it yields CASSWVRVSRIPEAFF.

The chain is built from TRBV7-8 and TRBJ2-4; TRBD2 matches at 10 bases. With V trimmed by 6 bases and J by 8 bases, 16 bases remained unmatched. This CDR3 has 17 residues. Germline CDR1 SGHVS, CDR2 FQNEAQ. Written as DNA, the CDR3 is TGTGCCAGCAGGCCCAGGAGAGCGGGGGGGCCTGGTGACATTCAGTACTTC. Translation: CASRPRRAGGPGDIQYF.

The chain uses TRBV7-6 and TRBJ1-5; D uncertain. Per germline, CDR1 SGHVS and CDR2 FNYEAQ. The CDR3 is 15 residues long. V was shortened by 6 bases and J by 0 bases, with 12 bases between the two germline ends. CDR3: CASSVGPYSNQPQHF. CDR3 DNA: TGTGCCAGCAGTGTGGGTCCCTATAGCAATCAGCCCCAGCATTTT.

This chain uses TRBV28 with TRBJ2-4; D call uncertain. CDR3 size: 12 residues. V was shortened by 6 bases and J by 13 bases, with 16 bases between the two germline ends. CDR1 and CDR2 (germline): MDHEN, SYDVKM. CDR3 loop: CASSQGSGHQYF. DNA for the CDR3: TGTGCCAGCAGCCAAGGATCGGGCCACCAGTACTTC.

The chain joins TRBV7-6 to TRBJ2-6, with a weak D call TRBD2 (6 bases). V lost 5 bases and J lost 0, with 14 bases in between. CDR1 is SGHVS, CDR2 FNYEAQ, per germline. The CDR3 is 17 residues long. This chain's CDR3 is CASSGGTYPSGANVLTF. In DNA, the CDR3 is TGTGCCAGCAGCGGGGGGACTTACCCCTCTGGGGCCAACGTCCTGACTTTC.